This passage covers 10 T cell receptor beta chains from one sample sequenced in a study of identical twins. TCRdb itself ran the 5' RACE reads through MiXCR, one entry per CDR3 protein. This sample carries 700,000 or so distinct CDR3 sequences, 21% of them seen once, and the ten largest clones take over 4%. The sample was also linked to a second study, of T cells expressing NK-cell markers.

Material: PBMCs. The receptors derive from a woman younger than 30 in good health.

This clonotype was recorded a few times. The chain couples TRBV6-1 to TRBJ2-1, with 12 bases lining up with TRBD1. CDR1 is MNHNS and CDR2 is SASEGT in the germline V gene. The CDR3 is 16 amino acids. V lost 8 bases, J lost 6 bases, and 11 bases stayed unmatched. The CDR3 DNA reads as TGTGCCAGCTCCCCACGGGGGACAGGGGGCTTCAATGAGCAGTTCTTC. Its protein product is CASSPRGTGGFNEQFF.

The rearrangement links TRBV10-1 to TRBJ2-2; 7 bases map to TRBD2. The CDR3 has 15 amino acids. From germline, CDR1 is WNHNN and CDR2 SYGVQD (reference sequence). Losses at the gene ends were 1 base for V and 4 bases for J; bases not matched to a gene: 3. The CDR3 loop reads CASSEYAGATGELFF. CDR3 DNA: TGCGCCAGCAGTGAGTACGCGGGAGCCACCGGGGAGCTGTTTTTT.

This clonotype was picked up a small number of times. The chain has TRBV4-2 and TRBJ1-2, with 7 bases identical to TRBD1. Germline CDR1 and CDR2: LGHNA and YNFKEQ. The CDR3 totals 17 residues. The ends lost 4 bases at V and 0 bases at J; junction bases unmatched: 11. The CDR3 sequence: CASSPLPGQGANYGYTF. CDR3 bases: TGTGCCAGCAGCCCCCTCCCCGGGCAGGGGGCTAACTATGGCTACACCTTC.

The V call is TRBV11-2, the J call TRBJ1-6, with a weak D call TRBD1 (6 bases). The V gene's germline CDR1 is SGHAT and CDR2 FQNNGV. Between the trimmed V and J ends, which lost 2 bases and 9 bases, there was a span of 11 bases. CDR3 length: 14 amino acids. CDR3 sequence: CASSLNRVASPLHF. The CDR3 DNA sequence: TGTGCCAGCAGCTTAAACAGGGTAGCTTCACCCCTCCACTTT. The full variable domain, in which reference TRBV11-2 and TRBJ1-6 provide the parts outside the CDR3, is EAGVAQSPRYKIIEKRQSVAFWCNPISGHATLYWYQQILGQGPKLLIQFQNNGVVDDSQLPKDRFSAERLKGVDSTLKIQPAKLEDSAVYLCASSLNRVASPLHFGNGTRLTVT.

The genes are TRBV20-1 and TRBJ2-4, with D hard to call. The CDR3 length is 13 residues. Germline V gene lookup returns CDR1 DFQATT and CDR2 SNEGSKA (reference sequence). The V gene lost 3 bases and the J gene lost 2 bases, with 8 bases spanning the gap. The CDR3 nucleotides read TGCAGTGCTAGCCCCTCCTCCAAAAACATTCAGTACTTC. The encoded protein is CSASPSSKNIQYF.

This clonotype was seen only a few times. The genes are TRBV2 and TRBJ2-3, with D perhaps TRBD1 (6 bases). CDR1 is SNHLY, CDR2 FYNNEI, per germline. V lost 11 bases and J lost 0, with 15 bases in between. The CDR3 loop spans 14 amino acids. CDR3 nucleotide sequence: TGTGCCGGGCGAGACAGGTCTAGCACAGATACGCAGTATTTT. The encoded protein is CAGRDRSSTDTQYF.

This clonotype was picked up a small number of times. This sequence joins TRBV7-2 and TRBJ2-7; a weak D match, TRBD1 (6 bases). CDR1 is SGHTA and CDR2 is FQGNSA in the germline V gene. Trimming removed 4 bases from V and 6 bases from J, with 13 bases in between. This CDR3 is built from 13 residues. CDR3 sequence: CASSWQGFSEQYF. The CDR3 bases are TGTGCCAGCAGCTGGCAGGGGTTTTCCGAGCAGTACTTC.

This clonotype was detected a few times. The chain combines TRBV20-1 with TRBJ1-4; D unclear. Trimming cost V 2 bases and J 8 bases, with 9 bases left between them. The CDR3 runs to 12 residues. The germline V gene encodes CDR1 DFQATT and CDR2 SNEGSKA (reference sequence). The CDR3 protein is CSARYGGEKLFF. The CDR3 region has the DNA TGCAGTGCTAGATACGGCGGAGAAAAACTGTTTTTT.

This clonotype was seen once. V is TRBV11-1 and J is TRBJ2-1; D gene unclear. Between the trimmed V and J ends, which lost 4 bases and 6 bases, there was a span of 28 bases. This CDR3 spans 19 amino acids. Germline assignment: CDR1 SGHAT and CDR2 FQDESV (reference sequence). CDR3 nucleotides: TGTGCCAGCAGCTCAACGCTATGGACGGAACGGTGGGGAACCAATGAGCAGTTCTTC. It translates to CASSSTLWTERWGTNEQFF.

The table lists this clonotype with a few counts. The chain combines TRBV30 with TRBJ1-1, with 7 bases that match TRBD1. CDR3 size: 13 residues. Germline assignment: CDR1 GTSNPN and CDR2 SVGIG (reference sequence). V gave up 5 bases and J gave up 1 base; unmatched junction bases: 4. CDR3 DNA: TGTGCCTGGTCGGGACAGCCGAACACTGAAGCTTTCTTT. Translated: CAWSGQPNTEAFF.